The clone carrying this TCR beta chain showed up many times. These data belong to a study of Graves' ophthalmopathy and Graves' hyperthyroidism. The CDR3 loop spans 16 amino acids. From germline, CDR1 is SEHNR and CDR2 FQNEAQ (reference sequence). Between the trimmed V and J ends, which lost 4 bases and 5 bases, there was a span of 17 bases. CDR3 regions of TCR beta were amplified from RNA transcripts. Investigators did first-round RT-PCR with HTBI primers, then second-round multiplex PCR. Each CDR3 protein gets one entry after TCRdb re-called the multiplex PCR reads with MiXCR. The data show over a million distinct CDR3 sequences, less than 45% seen once.

What was sequenced was peripheral blood or thyroid tissue (not recorded which). The chain combines TRBV7-9 with TRBJ1-4, with D perhaps matching TRBD1 (5 bases). The TCR originated in an adult man with Graves' hyperthyroidism. CDR3 in DNA: TGTGCCAGCAGCTCCACTCGGGACGGTGGGAATGAAAAACTGTTTTTT. It yields the protein CASSSTRDGGNEKLFF.